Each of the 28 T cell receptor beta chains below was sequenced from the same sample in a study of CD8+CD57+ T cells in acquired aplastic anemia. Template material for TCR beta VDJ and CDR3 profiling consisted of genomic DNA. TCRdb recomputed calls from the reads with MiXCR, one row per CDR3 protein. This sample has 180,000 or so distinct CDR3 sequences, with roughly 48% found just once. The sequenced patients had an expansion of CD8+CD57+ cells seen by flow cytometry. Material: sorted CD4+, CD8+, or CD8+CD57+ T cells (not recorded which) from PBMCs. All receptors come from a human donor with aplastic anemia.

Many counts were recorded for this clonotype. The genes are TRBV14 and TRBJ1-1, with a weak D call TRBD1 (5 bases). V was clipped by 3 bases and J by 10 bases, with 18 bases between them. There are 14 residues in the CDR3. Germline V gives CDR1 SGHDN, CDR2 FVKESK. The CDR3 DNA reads TGTGCCAGCAGCCAGGGCCCGGGGCTTAGTGGAGCTTTCTTT. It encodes CASSQGPGLSGAFF.

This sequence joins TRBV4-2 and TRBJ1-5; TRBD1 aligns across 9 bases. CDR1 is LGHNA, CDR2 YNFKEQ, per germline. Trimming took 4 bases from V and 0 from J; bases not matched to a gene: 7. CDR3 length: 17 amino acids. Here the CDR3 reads CASSPDRGGYSNQPQHF. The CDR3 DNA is TGTGCCAGCAGCCCGGACAGGGGAGGATATAGCAATCAGCCCCAGCATTTT.

CDR3 nucleotide sequence: TGCAGCCCCCAGGCGGGAGGGGGAGCCCAGTACTTC. This gives the protein CSPQAGGGAQYF. This chain uses TRBV29-1 with TRBJ2-5, with 9 bases aligning to TRBD2. Unmatched junction bases numbered 10, after V lost 8 bases and J lost 9 bases. From germline, CDR1 is SQVTM and CDR2 ANQGSEA. This CDR3 is built from 12 residues.

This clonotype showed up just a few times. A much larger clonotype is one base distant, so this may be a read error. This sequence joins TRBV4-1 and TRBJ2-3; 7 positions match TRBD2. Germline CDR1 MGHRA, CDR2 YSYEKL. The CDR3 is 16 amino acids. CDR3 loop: CASSQGGGESTDPQYF. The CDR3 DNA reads TGCGCCAGCAGCCAAGGTGGGGGGGAAAGCACAGATCCGCAGTATTTT.

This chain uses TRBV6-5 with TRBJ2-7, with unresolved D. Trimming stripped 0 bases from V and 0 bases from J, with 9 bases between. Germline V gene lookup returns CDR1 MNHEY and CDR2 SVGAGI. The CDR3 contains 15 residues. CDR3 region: CASSYSTGSSYEQYF. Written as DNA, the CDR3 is TGTGCCAGCAGTTACTCTACGGGTAGCTCCTACGAGCAGTACTTC.

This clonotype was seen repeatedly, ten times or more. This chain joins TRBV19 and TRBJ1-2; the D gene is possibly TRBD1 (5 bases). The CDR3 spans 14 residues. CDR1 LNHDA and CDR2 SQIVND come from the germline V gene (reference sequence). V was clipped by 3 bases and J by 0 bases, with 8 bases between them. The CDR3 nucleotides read TGTGCCAGTAGTATTGGGGGATCTAACTATGGCTACACCTTC. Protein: CASSIGGSNYGYTF.

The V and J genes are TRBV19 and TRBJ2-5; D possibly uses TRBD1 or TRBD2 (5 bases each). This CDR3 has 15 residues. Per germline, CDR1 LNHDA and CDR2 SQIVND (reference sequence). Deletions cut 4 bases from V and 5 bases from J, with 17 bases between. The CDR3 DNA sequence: TGTGCCAGTAGTAACGGGGCTGGCAAACAGGAGACCCAGTACTTC. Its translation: CASSNGAGKQETQYF.

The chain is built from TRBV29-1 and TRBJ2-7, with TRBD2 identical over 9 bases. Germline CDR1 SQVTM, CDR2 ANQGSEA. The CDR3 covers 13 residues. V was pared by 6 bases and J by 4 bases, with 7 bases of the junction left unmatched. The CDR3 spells CSVESGGRYEQYF. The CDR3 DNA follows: TGCAGCGTCGAGAGCGGGGGGAGGTACGAGCAGTACTTC.

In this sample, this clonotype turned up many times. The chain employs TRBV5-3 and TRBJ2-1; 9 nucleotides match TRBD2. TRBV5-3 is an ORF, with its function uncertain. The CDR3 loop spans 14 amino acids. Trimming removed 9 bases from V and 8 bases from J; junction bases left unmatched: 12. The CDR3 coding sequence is TGTGCCATCCCCCCCGGGACTAGCTTGGATGAGCAGTTCTTC. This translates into CAIPPGTSLDEQFF.

The chain's CDR3 is CASSLAGHTF. The DNA of the CDR3 is TGTGCCAGCAGCTTGGCCGGCCACACCTTC. V and J are TRBV7-8 and TRBJ1-2; D gene unclear. The germline gives CDR1 SGHVS, CDR2 FQNEAQ. This CDR3 is built from 10 residues. Trimming took 3 bases from V and 12 from J, leaving 8 bases between them. Looking up the rest from reference TRBV7-8 and TRBJ1-2 gives the full variable domain: GAGVSQSPRYKVAKRGQDVALRCDPISGHVSLFWYQQALGQGPEFLTYFQNEAQLDKSGLPSDRFFAERPEGSVSTLKIQRTQQEDSAVYLCASSLAGHTFGSGTRLTVV.

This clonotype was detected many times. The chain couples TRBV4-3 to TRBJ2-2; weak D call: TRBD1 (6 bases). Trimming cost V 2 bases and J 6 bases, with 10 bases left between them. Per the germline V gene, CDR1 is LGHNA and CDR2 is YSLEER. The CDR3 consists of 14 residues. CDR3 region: CASSQNTGPGELFF. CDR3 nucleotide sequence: TGCGCCAGCAGCCAAAACACAGGGCCCGGGGAGCTGTTTTTT.

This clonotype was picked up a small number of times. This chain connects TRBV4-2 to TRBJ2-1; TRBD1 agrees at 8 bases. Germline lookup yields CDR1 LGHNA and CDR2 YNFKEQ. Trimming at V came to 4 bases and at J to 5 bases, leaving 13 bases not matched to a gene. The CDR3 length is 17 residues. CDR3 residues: CASSRVSTGDGNNEQFF. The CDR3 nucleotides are TGTGCCAGCAGCCGAGTCTCGACAGGGGACGGTAACAATGAGCAGTTCTTC.

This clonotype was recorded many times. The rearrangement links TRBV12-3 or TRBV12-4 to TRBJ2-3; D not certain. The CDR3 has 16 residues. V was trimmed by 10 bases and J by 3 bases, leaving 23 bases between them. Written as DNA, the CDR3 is TGTGCCACCACTACAACTCCGGGCCCCCCAACAGATACGCAGTATTTT. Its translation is CATTTTPGPPTDTQYF.

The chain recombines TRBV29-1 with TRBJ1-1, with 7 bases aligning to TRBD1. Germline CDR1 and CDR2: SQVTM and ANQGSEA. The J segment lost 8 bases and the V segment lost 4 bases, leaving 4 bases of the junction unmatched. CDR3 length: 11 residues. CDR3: CSVVGQREAFF. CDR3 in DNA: TGCAGCGTTGTGGGACAGAGAGAAGCTTTCTTT. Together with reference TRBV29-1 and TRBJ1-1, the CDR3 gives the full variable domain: SAVISQKPSRDICQRGTSLTIQCQVDSQVTMMFWYRQQPGQSLTLIATANQGSEATYESGFVIDKFPISRPNLTFSTLTVSNMSPEDSSIYLCSVVGQREAFFGQGTRLTVV.

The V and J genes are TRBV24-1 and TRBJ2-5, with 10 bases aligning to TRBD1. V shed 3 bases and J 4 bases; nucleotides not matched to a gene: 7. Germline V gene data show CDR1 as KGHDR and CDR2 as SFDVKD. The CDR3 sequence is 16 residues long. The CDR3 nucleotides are TGTGCCACCAGTGATGGGGGACAGGGGTTAGGAGAGACCCAGTACTTC. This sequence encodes CATSDGGQGLGETQYF.

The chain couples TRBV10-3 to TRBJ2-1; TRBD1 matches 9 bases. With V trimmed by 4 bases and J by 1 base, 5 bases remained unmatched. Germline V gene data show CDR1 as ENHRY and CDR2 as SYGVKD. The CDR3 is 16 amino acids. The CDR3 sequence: CAISAQGQGSYNEQFF. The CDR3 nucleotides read TGTGCCATCAGTGCCCAGGGACAGGGATCCTACAATGAGCAGTTCTTC.

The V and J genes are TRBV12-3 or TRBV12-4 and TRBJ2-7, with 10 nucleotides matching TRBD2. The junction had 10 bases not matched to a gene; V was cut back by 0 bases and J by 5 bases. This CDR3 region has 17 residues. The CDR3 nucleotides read TGTGCCAGCAGTTTAGCGTCTAGCGGGGGCCGGGGTAACGAGCAGTACTTC. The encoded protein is CASSLASSGGRGNEQYF.

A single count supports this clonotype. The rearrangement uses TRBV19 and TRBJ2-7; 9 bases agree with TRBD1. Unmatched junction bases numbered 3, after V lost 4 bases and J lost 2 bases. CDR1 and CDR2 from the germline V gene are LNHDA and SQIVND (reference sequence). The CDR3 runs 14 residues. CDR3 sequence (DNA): TGTGCCAGTAGTAAGGGACAGGGTCCCTACGAGCAGTACTTC. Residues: CASSKGQGPYEQYF.

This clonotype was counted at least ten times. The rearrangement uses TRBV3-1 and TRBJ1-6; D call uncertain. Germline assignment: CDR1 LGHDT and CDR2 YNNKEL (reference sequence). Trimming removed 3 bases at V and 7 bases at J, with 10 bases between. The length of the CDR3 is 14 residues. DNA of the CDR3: TGTGCCAGCAGCCAGCGGGCCCCAAATTCACCCCTCCACTTT. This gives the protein CASSQRAPNSPLHF.

In DNA form, the CDR3 reads TGTGCCAGTAGTATCGGGGGGACCACTAATGAAAAACTGTTTTTT. Its protein product is CASSIGGTTNEKLFF. The rearrangement joins TRBV19 to TRBJ1-4; tentatively, D is TRBD1 (5 bases). Germline CDR1 reads LNHDA; CDR2 reads SQIVND (reference sequence). The V and J ends lost 3 bases and 2 bases respectively, with 10 bases between them. This CDR3 spans 15 amino acids.

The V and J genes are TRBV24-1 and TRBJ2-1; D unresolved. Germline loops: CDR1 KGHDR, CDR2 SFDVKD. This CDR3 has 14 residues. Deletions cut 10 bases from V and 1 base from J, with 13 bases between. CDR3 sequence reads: CATSRGGSYNEQFF. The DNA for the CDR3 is TGTGCCACGTCTCGAGGTGGTTCCTACAATGAGCAGTTCTTC.

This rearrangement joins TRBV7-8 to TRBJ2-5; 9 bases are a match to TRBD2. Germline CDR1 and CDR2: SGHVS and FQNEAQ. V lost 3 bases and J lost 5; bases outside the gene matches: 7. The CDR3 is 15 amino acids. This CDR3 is CASSLSSGVGETQYF. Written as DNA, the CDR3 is TGTGCCAGCAGCTTGTCTAGCGGGGTAGGGGAGACCCAGTACTTC. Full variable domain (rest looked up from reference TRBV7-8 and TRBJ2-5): GAGVSQSPRYKVAKRGQDVALRCDPISGHVSLFWYQQALGQGPEFLTYFQNEAQLDKSGLPSDRFFAERPEGSVSTLKIQRTQQEDSAVYLCASSLSSGVGETQYFGPGTRLLVL.

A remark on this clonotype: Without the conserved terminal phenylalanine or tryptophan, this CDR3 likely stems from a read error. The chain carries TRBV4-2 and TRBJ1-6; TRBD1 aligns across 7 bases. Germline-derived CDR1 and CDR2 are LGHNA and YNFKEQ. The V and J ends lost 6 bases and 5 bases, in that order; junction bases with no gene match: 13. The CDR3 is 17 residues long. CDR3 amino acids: CASRPYQLTGHNSPLHL. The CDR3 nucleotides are TGTGCCAGCAGGCCCTACCAACTGACAGGGCATAATTCACCCCTCCACTTG.

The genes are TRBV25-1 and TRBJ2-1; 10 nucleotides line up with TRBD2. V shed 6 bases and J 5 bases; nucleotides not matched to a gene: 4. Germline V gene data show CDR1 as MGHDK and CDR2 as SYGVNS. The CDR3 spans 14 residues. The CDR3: CASRASGSHNEQFF. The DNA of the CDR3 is TGTGCCAGCAGAGCTAGCGGGAGTCACAATGAGCAGTTCTTC.

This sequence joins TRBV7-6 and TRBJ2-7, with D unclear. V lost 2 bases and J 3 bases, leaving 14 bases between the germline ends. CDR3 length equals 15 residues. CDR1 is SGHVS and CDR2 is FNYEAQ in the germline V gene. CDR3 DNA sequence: TGTGCCAGCAGCTTACTACAGAGTCCTAGCTACGAGCAGTACTTC. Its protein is CASSLLQSPSYEQYF.

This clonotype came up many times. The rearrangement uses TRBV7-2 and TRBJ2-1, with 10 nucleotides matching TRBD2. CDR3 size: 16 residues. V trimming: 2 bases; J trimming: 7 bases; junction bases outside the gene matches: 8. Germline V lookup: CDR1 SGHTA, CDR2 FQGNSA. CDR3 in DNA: TGTGCCAGCAGCTTAATTGGGACTAGCGTTATAAATGAGCAGTTCTTC. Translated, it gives CASSLIGTSVINEQFF.

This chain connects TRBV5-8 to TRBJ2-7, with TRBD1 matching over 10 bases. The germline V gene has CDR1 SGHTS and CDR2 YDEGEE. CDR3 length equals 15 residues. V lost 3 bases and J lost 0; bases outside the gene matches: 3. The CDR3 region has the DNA TGTGCCAGCAGCTCCGGGACAGGGGCCTCCTACGAGCAGTACTTC. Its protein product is CASSSGTGASYEQYF.

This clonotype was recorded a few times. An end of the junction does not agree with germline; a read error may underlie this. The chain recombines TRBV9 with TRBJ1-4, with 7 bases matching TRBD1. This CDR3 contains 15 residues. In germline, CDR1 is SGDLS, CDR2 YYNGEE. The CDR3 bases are TGTGCCAGCCGCGTAGAGGGACAGAGGAATGAAAAACTGTTTTTT. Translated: CASRVEGQRNEKLFF.